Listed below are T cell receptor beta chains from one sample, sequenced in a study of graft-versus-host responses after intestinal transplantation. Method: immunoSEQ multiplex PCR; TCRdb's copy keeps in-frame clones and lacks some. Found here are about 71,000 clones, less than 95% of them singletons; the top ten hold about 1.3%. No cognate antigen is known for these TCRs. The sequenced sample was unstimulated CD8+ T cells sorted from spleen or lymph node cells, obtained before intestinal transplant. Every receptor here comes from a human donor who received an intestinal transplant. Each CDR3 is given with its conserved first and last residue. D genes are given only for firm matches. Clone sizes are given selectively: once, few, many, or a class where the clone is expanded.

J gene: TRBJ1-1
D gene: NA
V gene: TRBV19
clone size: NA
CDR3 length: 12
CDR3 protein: CASSSQVPEAFF
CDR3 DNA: TGTGCCAGTAGTTCGCAGGTCCCTGAAGCTTTCTTT

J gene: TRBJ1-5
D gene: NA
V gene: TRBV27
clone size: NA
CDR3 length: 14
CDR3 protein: CASSRQGGNQPQHF
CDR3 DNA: TGTGCCAGCAGTCGGCAGGGCGGCAATCAGCCCCAGCATTTT

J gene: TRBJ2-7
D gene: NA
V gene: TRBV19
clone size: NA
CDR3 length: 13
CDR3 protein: CASSIAPGYEQYF
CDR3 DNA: TGTGCCAGTAGTATAGCCCCGGGGTACGAGCAGTACTTC

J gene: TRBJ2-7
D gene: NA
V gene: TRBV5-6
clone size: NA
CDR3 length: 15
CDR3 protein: CASSLGGSFSYEQYF
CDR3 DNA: TGTGCCAGCAGCTTGGGAGGGTCCTTCTCTTACGAGCAGTACTTC

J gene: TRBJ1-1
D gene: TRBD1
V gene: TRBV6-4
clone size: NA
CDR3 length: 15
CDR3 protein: CASSVDRGPNTEAFF
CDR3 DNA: TGTGCCAGCAGTGTGGACAGGGGGCCGAACACTGAAGCTTTCTTT

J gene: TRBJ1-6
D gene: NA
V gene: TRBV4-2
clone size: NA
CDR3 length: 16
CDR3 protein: CASSQDGGADNSPLHF
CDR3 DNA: TGTGCCAGCAGCCAAGATGGAGGAGCCGATAATTCACCCCTCCACTTT

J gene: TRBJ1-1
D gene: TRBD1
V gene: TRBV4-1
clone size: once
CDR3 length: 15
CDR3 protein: CASSPGQGGNTEAFF
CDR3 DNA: TGCGCCAGCAGCCCAGGACAGGGGGGGAACACTGAAGCTTTCTTT

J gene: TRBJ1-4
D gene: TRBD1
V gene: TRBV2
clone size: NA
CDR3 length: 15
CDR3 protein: CASSPGQGAFGKLFF
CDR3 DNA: TGTGCCAGCAGTCCGGGACAGGGGGCCTTTGGAAAACTGTTTTTT

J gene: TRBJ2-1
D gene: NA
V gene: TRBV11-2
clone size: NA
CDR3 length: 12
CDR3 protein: CASSFFGAEQFF
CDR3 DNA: TGTGCCAGCAGCTTCTTTGGGGCAGAGCAGTTCTTC

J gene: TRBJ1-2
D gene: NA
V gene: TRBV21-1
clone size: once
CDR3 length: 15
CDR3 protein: CASSKGDLANYGYTF
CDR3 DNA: TGTGCCAGCAGCAAGGGGGACTTAGCTAACTATGGCTACACCTTC

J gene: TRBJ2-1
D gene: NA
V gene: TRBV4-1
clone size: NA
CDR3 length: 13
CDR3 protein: CASSQVSSGEQFF
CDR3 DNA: TGCGCCAGCAGCCAAGTCAGCTCGGGTGAGCAGTTCTTC

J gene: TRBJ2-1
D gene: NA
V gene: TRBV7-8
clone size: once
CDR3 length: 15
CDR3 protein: CASTLGINERNEQFF
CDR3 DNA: TGTGCCAGCACCCTAGGCATAAATGAGAGGAATGAGCAGTTCTTC

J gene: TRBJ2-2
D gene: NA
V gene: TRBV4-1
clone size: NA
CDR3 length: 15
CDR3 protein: CASSPPLLRVGELFF
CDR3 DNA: TGCGCCAGCAGCCCCCCCCTTCTTAGAGTCGGGGAGCTGTTTTTT

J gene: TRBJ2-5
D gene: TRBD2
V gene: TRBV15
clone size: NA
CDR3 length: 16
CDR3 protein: CATSGPGSGGEETQYF
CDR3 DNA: TGTGCCACCAGCGGCCCGGGAAGCGGGGGGGAGGAGACCCAGTACTTC

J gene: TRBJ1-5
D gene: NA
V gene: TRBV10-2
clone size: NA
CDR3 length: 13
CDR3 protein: CASSGGLDQPQHF
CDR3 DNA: TGCGCCAGCAGCGGGGGGCTGGATCAGCCCCAGCATTTT

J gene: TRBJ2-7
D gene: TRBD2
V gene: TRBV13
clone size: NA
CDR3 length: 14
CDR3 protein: CASTPSGHSYEQYF
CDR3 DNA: TGTGCCAGCACTCCTAGCGGGCACTCCTACGAGCAGTACTTC

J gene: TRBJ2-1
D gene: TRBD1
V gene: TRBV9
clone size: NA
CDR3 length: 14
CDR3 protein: CASDQGGAYNEQFF
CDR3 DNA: TGTGCCAGCGACCAAGGGGGCGCCTACAATGAGCAGTTCTTC

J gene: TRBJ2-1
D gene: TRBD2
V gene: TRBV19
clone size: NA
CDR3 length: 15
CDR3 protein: CASSMSGAAVNEQFF
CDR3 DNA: TGTGCCAGTAGTATGAGCGGGGCAGCAGTCAATGAGCAGTTCTTC

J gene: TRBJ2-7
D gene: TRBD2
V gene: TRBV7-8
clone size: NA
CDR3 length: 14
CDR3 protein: CASSLPGLTYEQYF
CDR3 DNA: TGTGCCAGCAGCCTACCGGGACTAACCTACGAGCAGTACTTC

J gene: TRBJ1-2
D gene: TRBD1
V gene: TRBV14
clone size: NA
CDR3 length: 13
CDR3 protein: CASSHLQGRGYTF
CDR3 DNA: TGTGCCAGCAGCCACCTACAGGGGCGCGGCTACACCTTC

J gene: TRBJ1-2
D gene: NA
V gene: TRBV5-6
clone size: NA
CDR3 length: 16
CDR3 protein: CASSLGSSGGWYGYTF
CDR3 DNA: TGTGCCAGCAGCTTGGGCTCCTCAGGAGGTTGGTATGGCTACACCTTC

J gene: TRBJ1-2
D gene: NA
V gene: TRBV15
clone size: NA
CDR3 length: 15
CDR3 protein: CATSRKGGDNYGYTF
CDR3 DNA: TGTGCCACCAGCCGAAAGGGGGGGGATAACTATGGCTACACCTTC

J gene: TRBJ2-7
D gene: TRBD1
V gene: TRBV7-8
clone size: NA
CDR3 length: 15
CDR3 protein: CASSANRGFTYEQYF
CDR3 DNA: TGTGCCAGCAGCGCGAACAGGGGGTTCACCTACGAGCAGTACTTC